One sample yielded the 8 T cell receptor beta chains listed below, sequenced in a study of PD-1 blockade in classical Hodgkin lymphoma. The method was immunoSEQ multiplex PCR; TCRdb's version includes in-frame clones alone and lacks a portion of them. This table has 39,000 or so clones, about 88% appearing once. Exposure to brentuximab vedotin varied, and each patient had relapsed following autologous stem cell transplantation. The source was peripheral blood mononuclear cells (PBMCs), collected before the second cycle of nivolumab. The receptors originated from a human donor with classical Hodgkin lymphoma.

This rearrangement joins TRBV28 to TRBJ1-5; D call uncertain. V gave up 2 bases and J gave up 3 bases, with 14 bases separating them. CDR3 length: 16 amino acids. Germline values: CDR1 MDHEN, CDR2 SYDVKM. Here the CDR3 reads CASSLTPLSSNQPQHF. For the CDR3, the DNA is TGTGCCAGCAGTTTAACTCCCTTAAGCTCCAATCAGCCCCAGCATTTT.

DNA of the CDR3: TGTGCCAGCAGCCCCCCGGGACTTAACACAGATACGCAGTATTTT. Translated: CASSPPGLNTDTQYF. The chain couples TRBV13 to TRBJ2-3, with D possibly being TRBD2 (6 bases). CDR3 length: 15 residues. Germline V CDR1 and CDR2: PRHDT, FYEKMQ (reference sequence). The V and J ends lost 5 bases and 2 bases respectively, with 14 bases between them.

This clone was seen a few times. The chain uses TRBV28 and TRBJ2-7; no definite D call. Trimming stripped 0 bases from V and 5 bases from J, with 11 bases between. CDR3 length equals 14 residues. Germline CDR1 MDHEN, CDR2 SYDVKM. This chain's CDR3 is CASSLWGGTDEQYF. In DNA form, the CDR3 reads TGTGCCAGCAGTTTATGGGGTGGAACAGACGAGCAGTACTTC.

The chain links TRBV2 to TRBJ1-3; D is uncertain. Trimming took off 2 bases at V and 2 bases at J, with 13 bases between the two ends. The CDR3 is 16 residues long. Germline V gives CDR1 SNHLY, CDR2 FYNNEI. Written as DNA, the CDR3 is TGTGCCAGCAGTGAACATTATCCGGGAACTGGAAACACCATATATTTT. This gives the protein CASSEHYPGTGNTIYF.

The chain recombines TRBV25-1 with TRBJ1-5; 9 nucleotides align to TRBD1. The V gene end was trimmed by 4 bases and the J gene end by 3 bases; junction bases not matched to a gene: 4. The CDR3 is 15 residues long. Germline assignment: CDR1 MGHDK and CDR2 SYGVNS. The CDR3: CASSVGTGHNQPQHF. CDR3 coding DNA: TGTGCCAGCAGTGTCGGGACAGGGCACAATCAGCCCCAGCATTTT. Based on the CDR3 plus reference TRBV25-1 and TRBJ1-5, the full variable domain is EADIYQTPRYLVIGTGKKITLECSQTMGHDKMYWYQQDPGMELHLIHYSYGVNSTEKGDLSSESTVSRIRTEHFPLTLESARPSHTSQYLCASSVGTGHNQPQHFGDGTRLSIL.

The chain is built from TRBV27 and TRBJ1-4; D gene uncertain. This CDR3 contains 17 residues. The V end lost 3 bases, the J end lost 0 bases, and 14 bases lay between the germline ends. The V gene's germline CDR1 is MNHEY and CDR2 SMNVEV (reference sequence). CDR3 protein: CASSFSQLPATNEKLFF. The DNA for the CDR3 is TGTGCCAGCAGTTTCTCTCAGCTCCCCGCAACTAATGAAAAACTGTTTTTT.

The chain is built from TRBV19 and TRBJ2-3; D may be TRBD1 (6 bases). V lost 3 bases and J 0 bases, leaving 13 bases between the germline ends. From germline, CDR1 is LNHDA and CDR2 SQIVND (reference sequence). The CDR3 is 16 residues long. The CDR3 here is CASSIFYRVSTDTQYF. The DNA for the CDR3 is TGTGCCAGTAGTATTTTTTACAGGGTTAGCACAGATACGCAGTATTTT.

The chain links TRBV19 to TRBJ2-5; TRBD2 matches 10 bases. This CDR3 region has 16 residues. V lost 7 bases, J lost 2 bases, and 10 bases stayed unmatched. Germline V gives CDR1 LNHDA, CDR2 SQIVND (reference sequence). CDR3 in amino acids: CASKESSGGPQETQYF. CDR3 coding DNA: TGTGCCAGTAAGGAGAGTAGCGGGGGGCCTCAAGAGACCCAGTACTTC.